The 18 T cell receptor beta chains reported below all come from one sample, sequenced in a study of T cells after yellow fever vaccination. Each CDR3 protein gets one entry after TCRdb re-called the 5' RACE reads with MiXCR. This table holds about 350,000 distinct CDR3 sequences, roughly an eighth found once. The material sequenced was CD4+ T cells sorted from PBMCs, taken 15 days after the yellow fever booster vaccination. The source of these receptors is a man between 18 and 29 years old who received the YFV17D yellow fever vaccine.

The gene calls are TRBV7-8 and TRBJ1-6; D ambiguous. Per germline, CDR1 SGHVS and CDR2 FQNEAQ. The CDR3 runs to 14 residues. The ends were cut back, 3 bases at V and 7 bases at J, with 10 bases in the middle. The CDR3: CASSFGSHNSPLHF. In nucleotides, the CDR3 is TGTGCCAGCAGCTTTGGGTCCCACAATTCACCCCTCCACTTT.

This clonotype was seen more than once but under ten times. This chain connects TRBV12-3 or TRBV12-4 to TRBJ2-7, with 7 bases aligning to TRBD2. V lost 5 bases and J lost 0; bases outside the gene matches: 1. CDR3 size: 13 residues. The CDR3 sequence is CASSGGGSYEQYF. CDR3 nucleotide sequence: TGTGCCAGCAGTGGGGGGGGCTCCTACGAGCAGTACTTC.

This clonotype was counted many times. CDR3 region: CASSQDVGGGLGNTIYF. The DNA for the CDR3 is TGCGCCAGCAGCCAAGATGTAGGCGGGGGTCTTGGAAACACCATATATTTT. The chain is built from TRBV4-3 and TRBJ1-3; a weak D match, TRBD1 (5 bases). The CDR3 is made up of 17 amino acids. Germline CDR1 is LGHNA and CDR2 is YSLEER. Trimming left V 0 bases short and J 3 bases short, with 15 bases between.

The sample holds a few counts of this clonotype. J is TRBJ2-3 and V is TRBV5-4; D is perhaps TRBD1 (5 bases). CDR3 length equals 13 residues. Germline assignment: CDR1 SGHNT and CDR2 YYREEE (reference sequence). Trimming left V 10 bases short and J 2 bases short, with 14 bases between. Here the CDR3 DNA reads TGTGCCGGACAAACAGGAGACACAGATACGCAGTATTTT. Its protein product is CAGQTGDTDTQYF.

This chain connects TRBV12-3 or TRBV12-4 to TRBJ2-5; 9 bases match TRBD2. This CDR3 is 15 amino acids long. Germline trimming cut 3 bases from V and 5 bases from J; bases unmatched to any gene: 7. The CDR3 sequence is CASSFRAGGGETQYF. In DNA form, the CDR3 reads TGTGCCAGCAGTTTTCGAGCGGGGGGAGGGGAGACCCAGTACTTC.

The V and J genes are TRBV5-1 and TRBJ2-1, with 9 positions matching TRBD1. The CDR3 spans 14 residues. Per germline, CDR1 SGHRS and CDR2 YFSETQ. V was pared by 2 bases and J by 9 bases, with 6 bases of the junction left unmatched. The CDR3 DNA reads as TGCGCCAGCAGCTTACAGGGGGCGGATGGTGAGCAGTTCTTC. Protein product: CASSLQGADGEQFF.

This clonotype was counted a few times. CDR3 DNA: TGTGCCAGCAGTCCCCGCGGTGCTAACTATGGCTACACCTTC. This encodes CASSPRGANYGYTF. The chain employs TRBV28 and TRBJ1-2; D gene ambiguous. The germline V gene encodes CDR1 MDHEN and CDR2 SYDVKM. The length of the CDR3 is 14 residues. Trimming pared 5 bases from V and 0 bases from J, leaving 10 bases between.

CDR3 nucleotide sequence: TGTGCCAGTCTTGACCCGGGGGCAGGGGTCACCGGGGAGCTGTTTTTT. Protein sequence: CASLDPGAGVTGELFF. The chain combines TRBV19 with TRBJ2-2; D could derive from TRBD1 or TRBD2 (6 bases each). This CDR3 region has 16 residues. Germline V gene data show CDR1 as LNHDA and CDR2 as SQIVND (reference sequence). Trimming stripped 8 bases from V and 4 bases from J, with 20 bases between.

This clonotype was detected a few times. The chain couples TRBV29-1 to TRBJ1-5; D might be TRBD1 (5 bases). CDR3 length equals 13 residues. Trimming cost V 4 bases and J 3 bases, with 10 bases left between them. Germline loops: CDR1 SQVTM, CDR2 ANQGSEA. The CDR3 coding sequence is TGCAGCGTTGCACAAGGGGCCAATCAGCCCCAGCATTTT. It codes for CSVAQGANQPQHF.

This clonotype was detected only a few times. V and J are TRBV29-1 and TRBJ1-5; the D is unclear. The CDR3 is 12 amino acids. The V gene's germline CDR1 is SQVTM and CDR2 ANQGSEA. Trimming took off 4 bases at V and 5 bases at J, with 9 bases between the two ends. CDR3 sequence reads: CSVVLGDQPQHF. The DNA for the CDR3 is TGCAGCGTTGTTTTGGGAGATCAGCCCCAGCATTTT.

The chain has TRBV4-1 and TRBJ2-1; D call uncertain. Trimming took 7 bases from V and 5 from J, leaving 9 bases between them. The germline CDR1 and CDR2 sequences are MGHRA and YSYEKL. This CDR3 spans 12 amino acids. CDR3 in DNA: TGCGCCAGCATGGGTAGCCACAATGAGCAGTTCTTC. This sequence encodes CASMGSHNEQFF.

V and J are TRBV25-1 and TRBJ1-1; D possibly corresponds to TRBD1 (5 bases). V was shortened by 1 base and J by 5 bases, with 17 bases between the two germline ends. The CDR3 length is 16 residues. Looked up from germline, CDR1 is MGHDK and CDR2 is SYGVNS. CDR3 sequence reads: CASSEFRGEGRTEAFF. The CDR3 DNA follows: TGTGCCAGCAGTGAATTTAGGGGAGAGGGGAGGACTGAAGCTTTCTTT.

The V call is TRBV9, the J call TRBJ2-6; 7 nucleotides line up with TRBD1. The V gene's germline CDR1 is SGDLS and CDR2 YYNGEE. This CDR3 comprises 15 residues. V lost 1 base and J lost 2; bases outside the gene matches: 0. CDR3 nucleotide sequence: TGTGCCAGCAGCGTACAGGGGGCTGGGGCCAACGTCCTGACTTTC. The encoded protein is CASSVQGAGANVLTF.

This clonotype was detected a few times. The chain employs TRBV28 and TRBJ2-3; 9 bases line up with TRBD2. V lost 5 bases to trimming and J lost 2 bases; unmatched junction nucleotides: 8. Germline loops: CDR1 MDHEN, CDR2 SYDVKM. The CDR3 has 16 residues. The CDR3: CASSPLAGVATDTQYF. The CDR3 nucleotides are TGTGCCAGCAGTCCCTTAGCGGGGGTGGCCACAGATACGCAGTATTTT.

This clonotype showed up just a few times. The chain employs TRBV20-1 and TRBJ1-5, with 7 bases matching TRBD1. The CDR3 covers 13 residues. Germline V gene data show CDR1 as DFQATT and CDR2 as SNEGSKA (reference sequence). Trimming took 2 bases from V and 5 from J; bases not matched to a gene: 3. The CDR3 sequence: CSARRQGDQPQHF. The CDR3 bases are TGCAGTGCTAGAAGACAGGGAGATCAGCCCCAGCATTTT.

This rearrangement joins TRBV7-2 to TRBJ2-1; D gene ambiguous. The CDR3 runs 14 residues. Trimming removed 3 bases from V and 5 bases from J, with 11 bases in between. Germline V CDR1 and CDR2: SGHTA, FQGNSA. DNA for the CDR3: TGTGCCAGCAGCTTTGACGGCCATCACAATGAGCAGTTCTTC. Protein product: CASSFDGHHNEQFF.

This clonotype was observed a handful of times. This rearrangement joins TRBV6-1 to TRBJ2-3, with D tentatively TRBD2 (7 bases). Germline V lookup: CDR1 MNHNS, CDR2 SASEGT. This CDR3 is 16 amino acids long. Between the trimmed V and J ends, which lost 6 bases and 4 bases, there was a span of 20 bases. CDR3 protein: CASRVGRGSGADTQYF. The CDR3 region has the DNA TGTGCCAGCAGGGTAGGGAGGGGGTCCGGAGCAGATACGCAGTATTTT.

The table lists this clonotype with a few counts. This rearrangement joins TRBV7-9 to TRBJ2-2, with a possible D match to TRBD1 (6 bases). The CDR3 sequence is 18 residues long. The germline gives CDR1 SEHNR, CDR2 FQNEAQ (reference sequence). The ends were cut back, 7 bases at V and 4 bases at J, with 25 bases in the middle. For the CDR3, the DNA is TGTGCCAGCAAGAATCGGGACAAGAGAGGAAAGGGCACCGGGGAGCTGTTTTTT. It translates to CASKNRDKRGKGTGELFF.